A single sample gave rise to the 32 T cell receptor beta chains below, sequenced in a study of cytomegalovirus exposure and HLA in healthy donors. Use of 60 Vbeta and 13 Jbeta primers characterized the PCR. This table comes from immunoSEQ multiplex PCR, and its TCRdb copy is limited to in-frame clones, with some not included. The repertoire holds about 160,000 clones, under 90% seen once, with approximately 4.5% in the top ten. The sequencing input was PBMCs. Receptors originate from a man aged 25 to 40 in good health and CMV-seronegative.

CDR3: CASSSPTSGRTYEQYF. CDR3 nucleotide sequence: TGTGCCAGCAGCTCTCCGACTAGCGGGAGGACATACGAGCAGTACTTC. This sequence joins TRBV7-2 and TRBJ2-7; 13 bases are a match to TRBD2. With 4 bases clipped from V and 4 bases from J, the junction kept 7 bases outside the gene matches. The germline CDR1 and CDR2 sequences are SGHTA and FQGNSA. The CDR3 consists of 16 residues.

The gene calls are TRBV27 and TRBJ2-1; 10 nucleotides match TRBD2. The CDR3 consists of 15 residues. V lost 3 bases and J lost 8; bases outside the gene matches: 7. Germline-derived CDR1 and CDR2 are MNHEY and SMNVEV (reference sequence). CDR3 protein: CASSFTSGVFDEQFF. The CDR3 region has the DNA TGTGCCAGCAGTTTCACTAGCGGGGTCTTCGATGAGCAGTTCTTC.

The J gene is TRBJ2-1, the V gene TRBV7-2, with TRBD2 as a possible D gene (5 bases). The V and J ends lost 7 bases and 5 bases respectively, with 12 bases between them. Germline assignment: CDR1 SGHTA and CDR2 FQGNSA. The CDR3 is made up of 13 amino acids. This CDR3 is CASTSRRDNEQFF. The CDR3 DNA reads TGTGCCAGCACCTCCCGGCGGGACAATGAGCAGTTCTTC.

V gene TRBV19 combines with J gene TRBJ2-1; D is unresolved. The germline gives CDR1 LNHDA, CDR2 SQIVND (reference sequence). This CDR3 has 19 amino acids. The V gene lost 6 bases and the J gene lost 3 bases, with 27 bases spanning the gap. The CDR3 sequence is CASSLLLQPSPGGYNEQFF. The CDR3 nucleotides read TGTGCCAGTAGCCTCCTTTTACAACCAAGCCCCGGCGGCTACAATGAGCAGTTCTTC.

This clone was counted a single time. The gene calls are TRBV5-1 and TRBJ2-5; 7 bases match TRBD1. V lost 2 bases, J lost 2 bases, and 6 bases stayed unmatched. This CDR3 spans 15 amino acids. Germline CDR1 is SGHRS and CDR2 is YFSETQ. The CDR3 DNA reads TGCGCCAGCAGCTTTGGAGGACAGGCGCAAGAGACCCAGTACTTC. Its translation: CASSFGGQAQETQYF.

V usage is TRBV27 and J usage is TRBJ2-1; 7 positions match TRBD2. Looked up from germline, CDR1 is MNHEY and CDR2 is SMNVEV (reference sequence). The CDR3 covers 15 residues. V was pared by 7 bases and J by 7 bases, with 13 bases of the junction left unmatched. The CDR3 nucleotides read TGTGCCAGCAACGGTCGGGGCGGGAGATTGAATGAGCAGTTCTTC. It yields the protein CASNGRGGRLNEQFF.

The chain has TRBV9 and TRBJ2-5, with TRBD1 matching over 9 bases. The trim removed 8 bases at V and 4 bases at J, leaving 9 bases unmatched. CDR3 length equals 14 residues. Germline CDR1 and CDR2: SGDLS and YYNGEE. In nucleotides, the CDR3 is TGTGCCAGTACCGGGACAGGGTGGGGAGAGACCCAGTACTTC. It encodes CASTGTGWGETQYF.

The chain uses TRBV27 and TRBJ2-1; the D is unclear. The CDR3 consists of 13 residues. The V and J ends lost 0 bases and 8 bases respectively, with 8 bases between them. Germline V gives CDR1 MNHEY, CDR2 SMNVEV (reference sequence). CDR3 coding DNA: TGTGCCAGCAGTTTATCCGGGTTACATGAGCAGTTCTTC. Translation: CASSLSGLHEQFF.

This sequence joins TRBV28 and TRBJ1-4, with D unresolved. Trimming removed 4 bases at V and 8 bases at J, with 14 bases between. CDR3 size: 14 residues. In germline, CDR1 is MDHEN, CDR2 SYDVKM. In DNA, the CDR3 is TGTGCCAGCAGTTCCGGGATCCCGAAGGAAAAACTGTTTTTT. Encoded protein: CASSSGIPKEKLFF.

The chain recombines TRBV19 with TRBJ1-2; tentatively, D is TRBD1 (5 bases). Per germline, CDR1 LNHDA and CDR2 SQIVND (reference sequence). Trimming stripped 3 bases from V and 4 bases from J, with 12 bases between. The length of the CDR3 is 14 residues. In DNA form, the CDR3 reads TGTGCCAGTAGTATTAACCAGGGACTCTATGGCTACACCTTC. It specifies CASSINQGLYGYTF.

V and J are TRBV19 and TRBJ2-7, with TRBD1 identical over 7 bases. V shed 2 bases and J 2 bases; nucleotides not matched to a gene: 9. Germline V gene lookup returns CDR1 LNHDA and CDR2 SQIVND (reference sequence). This CDR3 is built from 16 residues. CDR3 region: CASSILGTENTYEQYF. The CDR3 coding sequence is TGTGCCAGTAGTATACTCGGGACAGAGAATACCTACGAGCAGTACTTC.

The chain links TRBV5-6 to TRBJ1-1, with 9 bases identical to TRBD1. The V and J ends lost 3 bases and 3 bases, in that order; junction bases with no gene match: 3. The CDR3 consists of 14 residues. Germline V gives CDR1 SGHDT, CDR2 YYEEEE. The CDR3 loop reads CASSWTGVDTEAFF. DNA for the CDR3: TGTGCCAGCAGCTGGACAGGGGTGGACACTGAAGCTTTCTTT.

The J gene is TRBJ2-7, the V gene TRBV28; D is unresolved. Deletions cut 4 bases from V and 3 bases from J, with 19 bases between. The germline V gene has CDR1 MDHEN and CDR2 SYDVKM. The CDR3 runs 16 residues. CDR3 nucleotide sequence: TGTGCCAGCAGTTCCTCTCCCGGTTATCCCCTCTACGAGCAGTACTTC. This gives the protein CASSSSPGYPLYEQYF.

The genes are TRBV6-1 and TRBJ2-2, with 8 bases lining up with TRBD1. Unmatched junction bases numbered 5, after V lost 6 bases and J lost 5 bases. The germline V gene has CDR1 MNHNS and CDR2 SASEGT. The CDR3 totals 14 residues. The CDR3 sequence is CASRRQGITGELFF. CDR3 DNA: TGTGCCAGCAGAAGACAGGGGATAACCGGGGAGCTGTTTTTT.

The chain joins TRBV9 to TRBJ2-2, with D uncertain. With 0 bases removed from V and 1 base from J, the gap between germline ends came to 4 bases. This CDR3 comprises 14 residues. Germline V gene lookup returns CDR1 SGDLS and CDR2 YYNGEE. In DNA, the CDR3 is TGTGCCAGCAGCGTAGTAGAGAACACCGGGGAGCTGTTTTTT. This translates into CASSVVENTGELFF. The full variable domain, its missing parts supplied by reference TRBV9 and TRBJ2-2, is DSGVTQTPKHLITATGQRVTLRCSPRSGDLSVYWYQQSLDQGLQFLIQYYNGEERAKGNILERFSAQQFPDLHSELNLSSLELGDSALYFCASSVVENTGELFFGEGSRLTVL.

The V gene is TRBV4-1, the J gene TRBJ1-2, with no clear D. This CDR3 is 12 amino acids long. Trimming took 8 bases from V and 4 from J, leaving 11 bases between them. The V gene's germline CDR1 is MGHRA and CDR2 YSYEKL. This CDR3 reads CASREEGYGYTF. The CDR3 region has the DNA TGCGCCAGCCGAGAAGAGGGCTATGGCTACACCTTC.

This clone was seen only a few times. The chain has TRBV6-1 and TRBJ1-3, with D tentatively TRBD1 (6 bases). The V and J ends lost 5 bases and 1 base respectively, with 12 bases between them. This CDR3 has 15 amino acids. Germline values: CDR1 MNHNS, CDR2 SASEGT. Written as DNA, the CDR3 is TGTGCCAGCAGTTCAACAGGGACATCTGGAAACACCATATATTTT. It codes for CASSSTGTSGNTIYF.

The chain links TRBV7-2 to TRBJ1-5; no firm D call. The CDR3 has 15 amino acids. Germline V gene data show CDR1 as SGHTA and CDR2 as FQGNSA. Between the trimmed V and J ends, which lost 1 base and 3 bases, there was a span of 10 bases. CDR3 DNA: TGTGCCAGCAGCTTAGTAGAGAGCCACAATCAGCCCCAGCATTTT. Translating gives CASSLVESHNQPQHF.

The gene calls are TRBV19 and TRBJ1-1; the D gene is possibly TRBD1 (5 bases). The CDR3 has 14 amino acids. CDR1 is LNHDA and CDR2 is SQIVND in the germline V gene (reference sequence). V shed 6 bases and J shed 0 bases, with 11 bases lying between them. In nucleotides, the CDR3 is TGTGCCAGTAGCCTCGTGGGGCTGAACACTGAAGCTTTCTTT. It is translated as CASSLVGLNTEAFF.

By share of the sample, this clone is medium-sized. J is TRBJ2-3 and V is TRBV7-6; 8 bases line up with TRBD2. Trimming took 3 bases from V and 6 from J; bases not matched to a gene: 8. The CDR3 length is 15 residues. Germline CDR1 SGHVS, CDR2 FNYEAQ. The CDR3 DNA follows: TGTGCCAGCAGCTTGCTTAGCGGGGCGGGGGATACGCAGTATTTT. This codes for CASSLLSGAGDTQYF.

The gene calls are TRBV29-1 and TRBJ1-2, with TRBD1 matching over 7 bases. V was pared by 4 bases and J by 2 bases, with 16 bases of the junction left unmatched. The germline V gene encodes CDR1 SQVTM and CDR2 ANQGSEA. This CDR3 is 17 amino acids long. The CDR3 reads CSVGRIPGTVPNYGYTF. The CDR3 DNA is TGCAGCGTTGGCCGAATACCCGGGACAGTCCCAAACTATGGCTACACCTTC.

This chain joins TRBV6-6 and TRBJ2-3; 12 bases line up with TRBD2. The germline CDR1 and CDR2 sequences are MNHNY and SVGAGI (reference sequence). The V and J ends lost 0 bases and 4 bases, in that order; junction bases with no gene match: 2. The CDR3 is 16 residues long. In DNA form, the CDR3 reads TGTGCCAGCAGTTACTCGGCTAGCGGGGGGGCAGATACGCAGTATTTT. Residues: CASSYSASGGADTQYF.

This chain connects TRBV10-2 to TRBJ2-3, with TRBD2 matching 11 bases. The V and J ends lost 11 bases and 0 bases, in that order; junction bases with no gene match: 13. Looked up from germline, CDR1 is WSHSY and CDR2 is SAAADI. The CDR3 sequence is 17 residues long. DNA for the CDR3: TGCGCCTCCACTAGCGGGAGATGGGATCCTAGCACAGATACGCAGTATTTT. It codes for CASTSGRWDPSTDTQYF.

V gene TRBV19 combines with J gene TRBJ2-1; 9 bases are a match to TRBD1. Trimming took 5 bases from V and 9 from J; bases not matched to a gene: 8. The CDR3 extends over 14 amino acids. The germline gives CDR1 LNHDA, CDR2 SQIVND (reference sequence). The CDR3 coding sequence is TGTGCCAGTAGTCCCGGGACAGGGAGGGGTGAGCAGTTCTTC. It is translated as CASSPGTGRGEQFF. Using reference TRBV19 and TRBJ2-1 for the parts outside the CDR3, the full variable domain is DGGITQSPKYLFRKEGQNVTLSCEQNLNHDAMYWYRQDPGQGLRLIYYSQIVNDFQKGDIAEGYSVSREKKESFPLTVTSAQKNPTAFYLCASSPGTGRGEQFFGPGTRLTVL.

The rearrangement uses TRBV9 and TRBJ2-7, with D possibly matching TRBD1 (5 bases). The CDR3 runs 13 residues. The V and J ends lost 3 bases and 4 bases respectively, with 11 bases between them. Germline V lookup: CDR1 SGDLS, CDR2 YYNGEE. The CDR3 region has the DNA TGTGCCAGCAGCGGCGACAGATTATACGAGCAGTACTTC. Translation gives CASSGDRLYEQYF. Full variable domain (rest looked up from reference TRBV9 and TRBJ2-7): DSGVTQTPKHLITATGQRVTLRCSPRSGDLSVYWYQQSLDQGLQFLIQYYNGEERAKGNILERFSAQQFPDLHSELNLSSLELGDSALYFCASSGDRLYEQYFGPGTRLTVT.

This clone was detected once. The chain uses TRBV10-3 and TRBJ2-7, with a possible D match to TRBD2 (6 bases). This CDR3 spans 13 amino acids. V lost 7 bases and J lost 1, with 11 bases in between. CDR1 is ENHRY and CDR2 is SYGVKD in the germline V gene. The CDR3 DNA is TGTGCCATCAAGACGGGAGCGTCCTACGAGCAGTACTTC. Encoded protein: CAIKTGASYEQYF.

The V gene is TRBV9, the J gene TRBJ2-7, with 8 bases matching TRBD1. Germline CDR1 reads SGDLS; CDR2 reads YYNGEE. The CDR3 runs to 15 residues. V trimming: 4 bases; J trimming: 2 bases; junction bases outside the gene matches: 8. CDR3 nucleotide sequence: TGTGCCAGCAGCCCACCGACAGGGGCCCCCTACGAGCAGTACTTC. This codes for CASSPPTGAPYEQYF. The entire variable domain, with the rest obtained from reference TRBV9 and TRBJ2-7, is as follows: DSGVTQTPKHLITATGQRVTLRCSPRSGDLSVYWYQQSLDQGLQFLIQYYNGEERAKGNILERFSAQQFPDLHSELNLSSLELGDSALYFCASSPPTGAPYEQYFGPGTRLTVT.

The chain employs TRBV6-5 and TRBJ2-3; D is unresolved. V lost 4 bases to trimming and J lost 3 bases, with 17 bases between them. This CDR3 has 16 residues. Per the germline V gene, CDR1 is MNHEY and CDR2 is SVGAGI. The CDR3 sequence is CASSCYRLPKTDTQYF. The CDR3 coding sequence is TGTGCCAGCAGTTGCTATCGACTGCCGAAGACAGATACGCAGTATTTT.

The CDR3 here is CAWNEGGRTGYTF. The CDR3 nucleotides are TGTGCCTGGAATGAGGGTGGGAGAACCGGCTACACCTTC. V usage is TRBV30 and J usage is TRBJ1-2; D ambiguous. There are 13 residues in the CDR3. Germline V gene lookup returns CDR1 GTSNPN and CDR2 SVGIG (reference sequence). V was shortened by 4 bases and J by 8 bases, with 17 bases between the two germline ends.

The chain links TRBV9 to TRBJ1-3, with TRBD1 matching over 8 bases. Germline V gives CDR1 SGDLS, CDR2 YYNGEE. CDR3 length: 14 residues. Trimming took 3 bases from V and 4 from J; bases not matched to a gene: 3. CDR3 sequence: CASSAAGGGNTIYF. Written as DNA, the CDR3 is TGTGCCAGCAGCGCTGCAGGGGGCGGAAACACCATATATTTT.

V and J are TRBV5-1 and TRBJ2-2, with a possible D match to TRBD1 (5 bases). The germline CDR1 and CDR2 sequences are SGHRS and YFSETQ. The V end was cut by 3 bases, the J end by 4 bases, with 10 bases between. CDR3 length: 14 amino acids. The CDR3 bases are TGCGCCAGCAGCTACAGGTTACTCACCGGGGAGCTGTTTTTT. Its protein product is CASSYRLLTGELFF.

This chain links TRBV5-8 with TRBJ1-1; D perhaps matches TRBD1 (5 bases). V lost 2 bases to trimming and J lost 1 base, with 12 bases between them. The CDR3 runs to 15 residues. Germline V CDR1 and CDR2: SGHTS, YDEGEE. CDR3 in amino acids: CASSFYGGRNTEAFF. CDR3 sequence (DNA): TGTGCCAGCAGCTTTTACGGGGGTCGGAACACTGAAGCTTTCTTT.